This TCR beta chain came from a study of blood T cell repertoires in COVID-19. Sample share makes this clone medium-sized. Study processing details: Reference gene primer amplification gave estimated nucleated cell counts. TCRdb's copy holds only in-frame clones and misses some; the assay was immunoSEQ multiplex PCR. V, J and clone size were drawn from that table, and D and trimming were deduced from the DNA. Among 20,000 to 30,000 clones listed, around 66% were seen once. V gave up 0 bases and J gave up 3 bases, with 12 bases separating them. Per the germline V gene, CDR1 is LGHNT and CDR2 is FRNRAP. CDR3 length: 16 amino acids.

The chain is built from TRBV12-5 and TRBJ1-5; D not resolved. The sequence was collected from a man in his sixties with active or convalescent COVID-19. The source material was peripheral blood. Here the CDR3 reads CASGLVAAGNNQPQHF. The CDR3 coding sequence is TGTGCTAGTGGTTTGGTGGCGGCGGGGAACAATCAGCCCCAGCATTTT.